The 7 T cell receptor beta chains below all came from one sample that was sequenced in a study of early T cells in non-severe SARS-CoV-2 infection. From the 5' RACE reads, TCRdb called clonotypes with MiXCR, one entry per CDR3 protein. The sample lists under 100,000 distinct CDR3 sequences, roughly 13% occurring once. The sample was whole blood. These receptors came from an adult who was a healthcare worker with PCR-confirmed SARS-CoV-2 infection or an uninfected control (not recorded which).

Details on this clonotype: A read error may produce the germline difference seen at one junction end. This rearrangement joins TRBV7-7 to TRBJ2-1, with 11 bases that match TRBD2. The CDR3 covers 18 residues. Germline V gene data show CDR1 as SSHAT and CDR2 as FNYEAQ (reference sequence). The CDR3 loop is CASSLGSGGASSYNEQFF. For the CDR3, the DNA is TGTGCTAGCAGCTTAGGTAGCGGGGGGGCTTCGTCGTACAATGAGCAGTTCTTC.

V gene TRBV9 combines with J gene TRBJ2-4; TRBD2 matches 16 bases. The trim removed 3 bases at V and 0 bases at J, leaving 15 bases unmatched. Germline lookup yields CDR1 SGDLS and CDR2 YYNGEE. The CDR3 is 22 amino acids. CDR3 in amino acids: CASSAIRAPGLAGGLAKNIQYF. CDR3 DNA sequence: TGTGCCAGCAGCGCAATCCGAGCTCCGGGACTAGCGGGGGGGCTAGCCAAAAACATTCAGTACTTC.

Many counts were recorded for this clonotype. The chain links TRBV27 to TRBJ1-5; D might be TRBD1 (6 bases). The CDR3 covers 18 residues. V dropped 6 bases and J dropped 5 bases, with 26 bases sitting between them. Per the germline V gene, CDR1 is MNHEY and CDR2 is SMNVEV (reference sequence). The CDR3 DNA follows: TGTGCCAGCAGCCCACACGAATTCGGGACACCTTTCTATCAGCCCCAGCATTTT. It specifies CASSPHEFGTPFYQPQHF.

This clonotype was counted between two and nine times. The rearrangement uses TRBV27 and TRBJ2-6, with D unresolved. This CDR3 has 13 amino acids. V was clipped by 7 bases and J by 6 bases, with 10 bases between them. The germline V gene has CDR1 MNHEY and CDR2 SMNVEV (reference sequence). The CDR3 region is CASTSYAANVLTF. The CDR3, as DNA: TGTGCCAGCACGTCTTATGCGGCCAACGTCCTGACTTTC.

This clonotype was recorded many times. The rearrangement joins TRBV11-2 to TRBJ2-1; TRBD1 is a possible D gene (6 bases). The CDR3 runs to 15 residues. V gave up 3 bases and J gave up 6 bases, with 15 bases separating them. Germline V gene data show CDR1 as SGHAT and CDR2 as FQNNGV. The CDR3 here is CASSFSWGLGNEQFF. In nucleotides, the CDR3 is TGTGCCAGCAGCTTCAGCTGGGGGCTAGGCAATGAGCAGTTCTTC.

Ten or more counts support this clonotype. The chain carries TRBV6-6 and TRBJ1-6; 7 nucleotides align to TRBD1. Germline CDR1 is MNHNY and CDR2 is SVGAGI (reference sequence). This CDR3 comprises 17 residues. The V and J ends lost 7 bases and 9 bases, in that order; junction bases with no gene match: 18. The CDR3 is CASTVREGAVGGSPLHF. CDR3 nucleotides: TGTGCCAGCACCGTCAGGGAGGGGGCTGTGGGTGGTTCACCCCTCCACTTT.

The CDR3 DNA reads TGTGCCAGCAGTTTAGTGGCCACCGGCACAGATACGCAGTATTTT. It codes for CASSLVATGTDTQYF. The rearrangement links TRBV12-3 or TRBV12-4 to TRBJ2-3; D is unclear. The ends were cut back, 1 base at V and 1 base at J, with 9 bases in the middle. This CDR3 region has 15 residues.